This is a list of T cell receptor beta chains from one sample in a study of cytomegalovirus exposure and HLA in healthy donors. Assay: immunoSEQ multiplex PCR; the TCRdb copy retains only in-frame clones and omits some. This sample has about 82,000 clones; approximately 81% occur once, and the top ten carry around 6.4%. Sample: PBMCs. These receptors came from a woman in her forties or fifties in good health and CMV-seropositive. CDR3s include the opening cysteine and the closing phenylalanine or tryptophan. The D gene is left open where the match is weak. Rows may omit the clone size; those that give it use once, few, many or a size class.

v_gene: TRBV2; d_gene: .; abundance: .; j_gene: TRBJ2-3; CDR3nt: TGTGCCAGCAGGGACTACCAAACGGGAGTGGGAGATACGCAGTATTTT; CDR3aa: CASRDYQTGVGDTQYF
v_gene: TRBV2; d_gene: .; abundance: .; j_gene: TRBJ1-5; CDR3nt: TGTGCCAGCAGTGAATGGCAGGGCGCGCAGCCCCAGCATTTT; CDR3aa: CASSEWQGAQPQHF
v_gene: TRBV19; d_gene: TRBD1; abundance: .; j_gene: TRBJ1-2; CDR3nt: TGTGCCAGTAGTCGGGGGACAGATACATATGGCTACACCTTC; CDR3aa: CASSRGTDTYGYTF
v_gene: TRBV9; d_gene: TRBD2; abundance: .; j_gene: TRBJ2-2; CDR3nt: TGTGCCAGCAGCGTAGATCCTAGCGGTTACACCGGGGAGCTGTTTTTT; CDR3aa: CASSVDPSGYTGELFF
v_gene: TRBV25-1; d_gene: .; abundance: .; j_gene: TRBJ2-1; CDR3nt: TGTGCCAGCAGTGCGACCGGAAAGGCGGGTAACAATGAGCAGTTCTTC; CDR3aa: CASSATGKAGNNEQFF
v_gene: TRBV5-1; d_gene: .; abundance: few; j_gene: TRBJ2-6; CDR3nt: TGCGCCAGCAGCTCAGACAGCCCAAGGACTGGGGCCAACGTCCTGACTTTC; CDR3aa: CASSSDSPRTGANVLTF
v_gene: TRBV13; d_gene: .; abundance: .; j_gene: TRBJ1-2; CDR3nt: TGTGCCAGCAGCTTGGGCGGACAGTATGGCTACACCTTC; CDR3aa: CASSLGGQYGYTF
v_gene: TRBV5-1; d_gene: .; abundance: .; j_gene: TRBJ2-2; CDR3nt: TGCGCCAGCAGCACCGATCAGGGCACCGGGGAGCTGTTTTTT; CDR3aa: CASSTDQGTGELFF
v_gene: TRBV18; d_gene: TRBD1; abundance: .; j_gene: TRBJ2-7; CDR3nt: TGTGCCAGCTCACCAGGGACAGGGTGGAACGAGCAGTACTTC; CDR3aa: CASSPGTGWNEQYF
v_gene: TRBV28; d_gene: .; abundance: .; j_gene: TRBJ2-7; CDR3nt: TGTGCCAGCAGTAACAGGGACAACTCCTACGAGCAGTACTTC; CDR3aa: CASSNRDNSYEQYF
v_gene: TRBV5-6; d_gene: .; abundance: .; j_gene: TRBJ1-1; CDR3nt: TGTGCCAGCAGCAGGGCGGGGAACACTGAAGCTTTCTTT; CDR3aa: CASSRAGNTEAFF
v_gene: TRBV11-2; d_gene: TRBD2; abundance: .; j_gene: TRBJ2-7; CDR3nt: TGTGCCAGCAACCAAGCGGGAGCTCCCCACGAGCAGTACTTC; CDR3aa: CASNQAGAPHEQYF
v_gene: TRBV18; d_gene: TRBD2; abundance: .; j_gene: TRBJ2-3; CDR3nt: TGTGCCAGCTCACCCAACGGGGGGTCTAATGCAGATACGCAGTATTTT; CDR3aa: CASSPNGGSNADTQYF
v_gene: TRBV7-9; d_gene: .; abundance: .; j_gene: TRBJ2-3; CDR3nt: TGTACCAGCGAGAGCGAAACAGATACGCAGTATTTT; CDR3aa: CTSESETDTQYF
v_gene: TRBV5-5; d_gene: .; abundance: .; j_gene: TRBJ1-1; CDR3nt: TGTGCCAGCAGCGAATTACAGGGCCAGTTGACTGAAGCTTTCTTT; CDR3aa: CASSELQGQLTEAFF
v_gene: TRBV5-4; d_gene: .; abundance: few; j_gene: TRBJ2-7; CDR3nt: TGTGCCAGCAGCCAGGGGCAGTCCTACGAGCAGTACTTC; CDR3aa: CASSQGQSYEQYF
v_gene: TRBV5-6; d_gene: TRBD1; abundance: few; j_gene: TRBJ1-2; CDR3nt: TGTGCCAGCAGCGGACAGGGGAAGGGCGACTATGGCTACACCTTC; CDR3aa: CASSGQGKGDYGYTF
v_gene: TRBV6-1; d_gene: .; abundance: .; j_gene: TRBJ1-2; CDR3nt: TGTGCCAGCAGTGACACAGGGCGAGGAGGCTACACCTTC; CDR3aa: CASSDTGRGGYTF
v_gene: TRBV29-1; d_gene: .; abundance: .; j_gene: TRBJ1-3; CDR3nt: TGCAGCGTTTCGACAGACTCTGGAAACACCATATATTTT; CDR3aa: CSVSTDSGNTIYF
v_gene: TRBV5-6; d_gene: TRBD1; abundance: .; j_gene: TRBJ2-2; CDR3nt: TGTGCCAGCAGCACGTGGACAGGGCAACGCACCGGGGAGCTGTTTTTT; CDR3aa: CASSTWTGQRTGELFF
v_gene: TRBV7-8; d_gene: .; abundance: .; j_gene: TRBJ2-7; CDR3nt: TGTGCCAGCAGCACCCGGCGGGGAGGGGGCTCCTACGAGCAGTACTTC; CDR3aa: CASSTRRGGGSYEQYF
v_gene: TRBV2; d_gene: TRBD2; abundance: .; j_gene: TRBJ2-3; CDR3nt: TGTGCCAGCAGGCTCGGGGTAGCGGGAGGAAGCACAGATACGCAGTATTTT; CDR3aa: CASRLGVAGGSTDTQYF
v_gene: TRBV7-9; d_gene: .; abundance: few; j_gene: TRBJ2-2; CDR3nt: TGTGCCAGCAGCCCCGGACAGAAAACCGGGGAGCTGTTTTTT; CDR3aa: CASSPGQKTGELFF
v_gene: TRBV19; d_gene: TRBD2; abundance: .; j_gene: TRBJ2-7; CDR3nt: TGTGCCAGTAAACTAGCGACTAGCTCCTACGAGCAGTACTTC; CDR3aa: CASKLATSSYEQYF
v_gene: TRBV29-1; d_gene: .; abundance: .; j_gene: TRBJ2-1; CDR3nt: TGCAGCGTTGGGCAGGGTCTGAATGAGCAGTTCTTC; CDR3aa: CSVGQGLNEQFF
v_gene: TRBV15; d_gene: TRBD1; abundance: .; j_gene: TRBJ1-4; CDR3nt: TGTGCCATCCCGGACAGGACTAATGAAAAACTGTTTTTT; CDR3aa: CAIPDRTNEKLFF
v_gene: TRBV6-1; d_gene: TRBD1; abundance: .; j_gene: TRBJ2-7; CDR3nt: TGTGCCAGCGGGACAGGGGGTTTAGACGAGCAGTACTTC; CDR3aa: CASGTGGLDEQYF
v_gene: TRBV11-3; d_gene: .; abundance: .; j_gene: TRBJ2-3; CDR3nt: TGTGCCAGCAGCTTAGATCAGCAACCCCCGGGGGACACAGATACGCAGTATTTT; CDR3aa: CASSLDQQPPGDTDTQYF
v_gene: TRBV10-3; d_gene: TRBD1; abundance: .; j_gene: TRBJ2-1; CDR3nt: TGTGCCATCAACCCGGGACAGGGGGGTAACAGTGAGCAGTTCTTC; CDR3aa: CAINPGQGGNSEQFF
v_gene: TRBV19; d_gene: TRBD1; abundance: few; j_gene: TRBJ1-1; CDR3nt: TGTGCCAGTAGTTTGACTCCCGGGACAGGGGGCACTGAAGCTTTCTTT; CDR3aa: CASSLTPGTGGTEAFF
v_gene: TRBV19; d_gene: .; abundance: .; j_gene: TRBJ2-7; CDR3nt: TGTGCCAGTAGTATAACTCTAGGATCCCGATACGCCGAGCAGTACTTC; CDR3aa: CASSITLGSRYAEQYF
v_gene: TRBV6-5; d_gene: .; abundance: once; j_gene: TRBJ1-5; CDR3nt: TGTGCCAGCAGCTCGGGATCCCTGAGCAATCAGCCCCAGCATTTT; CDR3aa: CASSSGSLSNQPQHF
v_gene: TRBV15; d_gene: TRBD1; abundance: few; j_gene: TRBJ2-2; CDR3nt: TGTGCCACCAGCAGAGGGGACAGGGACTCCGGGGAGCTGTTTTTT; CDR3aa: CATSRGDRDSGELFF
v_gene: TRBV5-1; d_gene: .; abundance: .; j_gene: TRBJ1-2; CDR3nt: TGCGCCAGCAGCTTCACAACAGGGAGTCCCTATGGCTACACCTTC; CDR3aa: CASSFTTGSPYGYTF
v_gene: TRBV5-1; d_gene: .; abundance: .; j_gene: TRBJ2-7; CDR3nt: TGCGCCAGCAGCTTGGTAGGGGAAGACTACGAGCAGTACTTC; CDR3aa: CASSLVGEDYEQYF
v_gene: TRBV7-9; d_gene: .; abundance: .; j_gene: TRBJ1-2; CDR3nt: TGTGCCAGCAGCCACGGGTGGATGGCACCTTCGCTCGAATCTTATGGCTACACCTTC; CDR3aa: CASSHGWMAPSLESYGYTF
v_gene: TRBV18; d_gene: .; abundance: .; j_gene: TRBJ1-1; CDR3nt: TGTGCCAGCTCACCGAACCGGGACACTGAAGCTTTCTTT; CDR3aa: CASSPNRDTEAFF
v_gene: TRBV9; d_gene: TRBD2; abundance: .; j_gene: TRBJ2-3; CDR3nt: TGTGCCAGCAGCCCCTTGGGGGGAGGGAACACAGATACGCAGTATTTT; CDR3aa: CASSPLGGGNTDTQYF
v_gene: TRBV5-6; d_gene: .; abundance: .; j_gene: TRBJ1-4; CDR3nt: TGTGCCAGCAGCTTGGCAGGTTCTGGGCCACTGTTTTTT; CDR3aa: CASSLAGSGPLFF
v_gene: TRBV4-2; d_gene: TRBD2; abundance: .; j_gene: TRBJ2-7; CDR3nt: TGTGCCAGCAGCCAAGAGGGTCGGACTAGCGCTGTGTACTTC; CDR3aa: CASSQEGRTSAVYF
v_gene: TRBV5-4; d_gene: .; abundance: .; j_gene: TRBJ2-3; CDR3nt: TGTGCCAGCAGCTTGGCCGAAACTAGCACAGATACGCAGTATTTT; CDR3aa: CASSLAETSTDTQYF
v_gene: TRBV29-1; d_gene: TRBD2; abundance: few; j_gene: TRBJ2-1; CDR3nt: TGCAGCGTTGAAGGGGAGGGAGATCTATCCTACAATGAGCAGTTCTTC; CDR3aa: CSVEGEGDLSYNEQFF
v_gene: TRBV28; d_gene: .; abundance: .; j_gene: TRBJ2-7; CDR3nt: TGTGCCAGCACCCTGGCCGGTCCCGGGGAGCAGTACTTC; CDR3aa: CASTLAGPGEQYF
v_gene: TRBV7-9; d_gene: .; abundance: .; j_gene: TRBJ2-3; CDR3nt: TGTGCCAGCAGCTTCACGTTGGAGTATCCCACAGATACGCAGTATTTT; CDR3aa: CASSFTLEYPTDTQYF
v_gene: TRBV18; d_gene: .; abundance: .; j_gene: TRBJ2-7; CDR3nt: TGTGCCAGCTCACCCTCTTTAAACAGGGGCGCGGGAGAGCAGTACTTC; CDR3aa: CASSPSLNRGAGEQYF
v_gene: TRBV29-1; d_gene: .; abundance: .; j_gene: TRBJ2-3; CDR3nt: TGCAGCGTTGAAGATCCCGGGAAAGCGGGCACAGATACGCAGTATTTT; CDR3aa: CSVEDPGKAGTDTQYF
v_gene: TRBV5-6; d_gene: TRBD1; abundance: .; j_gene: TRBJ2-5; CDR3nt: TGTGCCAGCAGCTTGAGAACAGGGGGTAGCGGAGAGACCCAGTACTTC; CDR3aa: CASSLRTGGSGETQYF
v_gene: TRBV10-1; d_gene: .; abundance: .; j_gene: TRBJ2-1; CDR3nt: TGCGCCAGCGGGAGTCTGGAGGAGCAGTTCTTC; CDR3aa: CASGSLEEQFF
v_gene: TRBV19; d_gene: TRBD2; abundance: .; j_gene: TRBJ2-2; CDR3nt: TGTGCCAGTAGTATAGCCGGACTAGTCCCCACCGGGGAGCTGTTTTTT; CDR3aa: CASSIAGLVPTGELFF
v_gene: TRBV18; d_gene: TRBD2; abundance: .; j_gene: TRBJ2-3; CDR3nt: TGTGCCAGCTCACCCCTAGCGGGAGACGACGGCGATACGCAGTATTTT; CDR3aa: CASSPLAGDDGDTQYF